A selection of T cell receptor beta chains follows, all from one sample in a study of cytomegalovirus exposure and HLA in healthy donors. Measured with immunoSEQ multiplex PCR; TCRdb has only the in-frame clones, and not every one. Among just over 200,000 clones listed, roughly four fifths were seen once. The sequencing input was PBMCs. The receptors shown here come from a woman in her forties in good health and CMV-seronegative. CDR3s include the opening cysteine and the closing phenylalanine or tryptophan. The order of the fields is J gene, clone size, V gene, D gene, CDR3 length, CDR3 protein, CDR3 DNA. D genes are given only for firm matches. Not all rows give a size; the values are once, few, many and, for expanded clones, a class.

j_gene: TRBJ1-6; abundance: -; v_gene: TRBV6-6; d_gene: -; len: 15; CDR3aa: CASLSGSSYNSPLHF; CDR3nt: TGTGCCAGCTTGTCTGGGAGCTCCTATAATTCACCCCTCCACTTT
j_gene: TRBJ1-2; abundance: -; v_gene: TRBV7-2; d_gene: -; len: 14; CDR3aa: CASSLEARIDGYTF; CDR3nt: TGTGCCAGCAGCTTAGAGGCCAGGATTGATGGCTACACCTTC
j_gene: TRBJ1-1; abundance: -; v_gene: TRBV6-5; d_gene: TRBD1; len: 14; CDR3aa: CASSRDRLNTEAFF; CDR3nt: TGTGCCAGCAGCAGGGACAGATTGAACACTGAAGCTTTCTTT
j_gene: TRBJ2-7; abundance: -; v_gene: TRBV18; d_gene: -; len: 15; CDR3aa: CASSPRQGIPYEQYF; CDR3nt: TGTGCCAGCTCACCAAGGCAGGGTATACCCTACGAGCAGTACTTC
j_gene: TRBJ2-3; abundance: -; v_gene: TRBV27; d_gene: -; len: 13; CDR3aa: CASSLYRTDTQYF; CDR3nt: TGTGCCAGCAGTTTATACAGAACAGATACGCAGTATTTT
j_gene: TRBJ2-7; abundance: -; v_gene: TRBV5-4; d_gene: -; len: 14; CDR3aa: CASSLGGFSYEQYF; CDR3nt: TGTGCCAGCAGCTTGGGCGGTTTCTCCTACGAGCAGTACTTC
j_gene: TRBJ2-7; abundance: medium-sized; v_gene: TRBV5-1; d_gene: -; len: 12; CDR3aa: CASSLGASEQYF; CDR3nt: TGCGCCAGCAGCTTGGGGGCCTCCGAGCAGTACTTC
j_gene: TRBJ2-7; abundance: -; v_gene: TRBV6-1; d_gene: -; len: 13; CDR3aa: CASSLADLYEQYF; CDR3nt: TGTGCCAGCAGTTTAGCAGACCTTTACGAGCAGTACTTC
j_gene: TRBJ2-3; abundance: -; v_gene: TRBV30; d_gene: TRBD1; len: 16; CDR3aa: CAWSADRGVRTDTQYF; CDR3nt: TGTGCCTGGAGCGCAGACAGGGGGGTCCGGACAGATACGCAGTATTTT
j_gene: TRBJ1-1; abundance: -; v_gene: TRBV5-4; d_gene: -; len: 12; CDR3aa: CASSSLGTEAFF; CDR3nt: TGTGCCAGCAGCTCGCTAGGCACTGAAGCTTTCTTT
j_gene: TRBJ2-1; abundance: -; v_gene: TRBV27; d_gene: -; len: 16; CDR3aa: CASSSPFGQAFNEQFF; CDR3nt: TGTGCCAGCAGTAGCCCTTTCGGTCAGGCGTTCAATGAGCAGTTCTTC
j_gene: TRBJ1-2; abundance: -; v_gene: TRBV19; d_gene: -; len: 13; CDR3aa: CASNEGFFGGYTF; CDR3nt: TGTGCCAGTAACGAGGGATTCTTTGGGGGCTACACCTTC
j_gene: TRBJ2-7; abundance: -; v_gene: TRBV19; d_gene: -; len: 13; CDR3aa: CASSSRNSYEQYF; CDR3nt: TGTGCCAGTAGTAGTAGAAACTCCTACGAGCAGTACTTC
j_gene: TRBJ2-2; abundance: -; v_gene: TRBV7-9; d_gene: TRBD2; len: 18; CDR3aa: CSSSIWTSGRATSGELFF; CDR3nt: TGTTCCAGCAGCATTTGGACTAGCGGGAGGGCTACGTCCGGGGAGCTGTTTTTT
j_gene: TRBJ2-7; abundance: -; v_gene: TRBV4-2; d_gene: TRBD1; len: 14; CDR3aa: CASSPGTGAYEQYF; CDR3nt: TGTGCCAGCAGCCCCGGGACAGGTGCCTACGAGCAGTACTTC
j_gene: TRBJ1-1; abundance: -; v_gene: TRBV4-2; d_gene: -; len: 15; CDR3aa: CASSRGEGEGTEAFF; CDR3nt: TGTGCCAGCAGCCGGGGGGAAGGGGAGGGAACTGAAGCTTTCTTT
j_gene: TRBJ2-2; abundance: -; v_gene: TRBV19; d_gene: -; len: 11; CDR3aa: CASWSGGELFF; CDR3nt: TGTGCCAGTTGGTCAGGCGGGGAGCTGTTTTTT
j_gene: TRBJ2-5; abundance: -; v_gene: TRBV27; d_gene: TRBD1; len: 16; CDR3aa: CASSSPSRDRMETQYF; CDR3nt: TGTGCCAGCAGTTCACCCTCCCGGGACAGGATGGAGACCCAGTACTTC
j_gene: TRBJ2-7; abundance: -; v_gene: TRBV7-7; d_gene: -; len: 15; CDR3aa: CASSLAGRGRSEQYF; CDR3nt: TGTGCCAGCAGCTTAGCAGGGAGAGGGAGGAGCGAGCAGTACTTC
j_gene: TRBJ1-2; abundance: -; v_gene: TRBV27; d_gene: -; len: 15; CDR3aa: CASSSGHRGSLGYTF; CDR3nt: TGTGCCAGCAGTTCAGGGCATAGGGGGTCCCTTGGCTACACCTTC
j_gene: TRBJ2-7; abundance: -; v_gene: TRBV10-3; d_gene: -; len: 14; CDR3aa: CAIRQSIVGYEQYF; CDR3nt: TGTGCCATCAGACAGAGCATTGTTGGCTACGAGCAGTACTTC
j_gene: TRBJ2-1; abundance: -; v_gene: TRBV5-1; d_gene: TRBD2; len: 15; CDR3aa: CASSLGLAGNNEQFF; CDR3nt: TGCGCCAGCAGCTTGGGACTAGCGGGAAATAATGAGCAGTTCTTC